Listed below are T cell receptor beta chains from one sample, sequenced in a study of T-cell memory formation after mild COVID-19. In TCRdb, the 5' RACE reads were re-called with MiXCR into one record per CDR3 protein. This sample has 150,000 to 200,000 distinct CDR3 sequences, with 30% to 35% found just once. The sequencing sample was made of PBMCs or a T cell subset sorted from them (not recorded which). All receptors derive from an adult woman who had mild COVID-19 (a few samples of this study predate the infection). Cell type and time point are not known. Each CDR3 is given with its conserved first and last residue. Fields, in order: V gene, clone size, D gene, J gene, CDR3 protein, CDR3 DNA. A D gene is named only where the DNA matches it firmly. Not every row has a clone size; where given, it reads once, few, many or a size class.

>TRBV27|.|TRBD1|TRBJ2-7
CAYRDRVEQYF
TGTGCCTACCGGGACAGGGTCGAGCAGTACTTC
>TRBV29-1|.|TRBD2|TRBJ2-3
CSVAVAGGFTDTQYF
TGCAGCGTCGCAGTAGCGGGGGGGTTCACAGATACGCAGTATTTT
>TRBV5-1|.|.|TRBJ2-7
CASSLVGREQYF
TGCGCCAGCAGCTTGGTAGGGCGCGAGCAGTACTTC
>TRBV6-2/TRBV6-3|.|.|TRBJ2-7
CASGSSYEQYF
TGTGCCAGCGGAAGCTCCTACGAGCAGTACTTC
>TRBV3-1|few|.|TRBJ2-7
CASSQMMGAVQYF
TGTGCCAGCAGCCAGATGATGGGGGCCGTGCAGTACTTC
>TRBV5-1|few|.|TRBJ2-2
CASSLGLEGGELFF
TGCGCCAGCAGCTTGGGACTAGAAGGCGGGGAGCTGTTTTTT
>TRBV7-9|.|.|TRBJ1-6
CASSLAALHF
TGTGCCAGCAGCTTAGCAGCCCTCCACTTT
>TRBV20-1|few|TRBD2|TRBJ2-7
CSVGPDPGTSGGDYEQYF
TGCAGTGTGGGCCCGGACCCCGGGACTAGCGGGGGGGACTACGAGCAGTACTTC
>TRBV4-1|.|.|TRBJ2-7
CASSQGRAYEQYF
TGCGCCAGCAGCCAAGGACGGGCCTACGAGCAGTACTTC
>TRBV7-2|.|TRBD2|TRBJ2-3
CASSLEELAGGPSTDTQYF
TGTGCCAGCAGCTTAGAGGAGCTAGCGGGAGGGCCTAGCACAGATACGCAGTATTTT
>TRBV25-1|few|TRBD2|TRBJ2-4
CASSPPLGLAGPPGAKNIQYF
TGTGCCAGCAGTCCACCGTTAGGACTAGCGGGTCCCCCTGGGGCCAAAAACATTCAGTACTTC
>TRBV15|few|.|TRBJ1-5
CATSSAEYNQPQHF
TGTGCCACCAGCAGTGCCGAATACAATCAGCCCCAGCATTTT
>TRBV27|.|.|TRBJ2-1
CASSLSPGAVGQFF
TGTGCCAGCAGTTTATCACCAGGGGCCGTAGGTCAGTTCTTC
>TRBV9|.|.|TRBJ2-7
CASGGGGSLYEQYF
TGTGCCAGCGGTGGAGGGGGATCCCTCTACGAGCAGTACTTC
>TRBV4-1|.|.|TRBJ1-4
CASSPRWGEKLFF
TGCGCCAGCAGCCCTCGTTGGGGGGAAAAACTGTTTTTT
>TRBV27|.|.|TRBJ2-6
CASSLRLYGPGANVLTF
TGTGCCAGCAGTTTACGGCTGTACGGGCCTGGGGCCAACGTCCTGACTTTC
>TRBV9|.|.|TRBJ2-1
CASSASGGTPYNEQFF
TGTGCCAGCAGCGCCTCCGGGGGGACACCCTACAATGAGCAGTTCTTC
>TRBV6-1|.|.|TRBJ1-5
CASSVGDGDYQPQHF
TGTGCCAGCAGTGTGGGGGACGGGGATTATCAGCCCCAGCATTTT
>TRBV20-1|.|.|TRBJ2-3
CSAGSDQQGRYTQYF
TGCAGTGCAGGGTCAGATCAACAGGGACGTTATACGCAGTATTTT
>TRBV15|.|TRBD2|TRBJ2-7
CATSRRAGAGYEQYF
TGTGCCACCAGCCGTCGAGCGGGGGCGGGATACGAGCAGTACTTC
>TRBV7-2|.|.|TRBJ2-7
CASRSGSYEQYF
TGTGCGTCCCGATCAGGGTCCTACGAGCAGTACTTC
>TRBV4-3|few|.|TRBJ2-7
CASSQEVGGYEQYF
TGCGCCAGCAGCCAAGAGGTGGGAGGCTACGAGCAGTACTTC
>TRBV7-3|few|.|TRBJ2-3
CASSFQGVRTDTQYF
TGTGCCAGCAGCTTTCAGGGTGTCCGCACAGATACGCAGTATTTT
>TRBV27|few|.|TRBJ1-5
CASSLVGPQNQPQHF
TGTGCCAGCAGTTTGGTGGGGCCGCAAAATCAGCCCCAGCATTTT
>TRBV24-1|few|TRBD2|TRBJ2-1
CARRESSYNEQFF
TGTGCCAGGCGGGAGAGCTCCTACAATGAGCAGTTCTTC
>TRBV5-1|.|.|TRBJ1-3
CASSLMGDRGNTIYF
TGCGCCAGCAGCTTGATGGGGGATCGGGGAAACACCATATATTTT
>TRBV5-6|few|.|TRBJ2-7
CASSPGPGMAYEQYF
TGTGCCAGCAGCCCCGGACCTGGCATGGCCTACGAGCAGTACTTC
>TRBV7-9|.|TRBD2|TRBJ2-3
CASKERELGTDTQYF
TGTGCCAGCAAGGAGCGGGAGTTGGGTACAGATACGCAGTATTTT
>TRBV18|.|TRBD2|TRBJ2-3
CASSPQLAGGTDTQYF
TGTGCCAGCTCACCTCAACTAGCGGGGGGCACAGATACGCAGTATTTT
>TRBV5-1|.|TRBD1|TRBJ1-2
CASSSPGQGAYGYTF
TGCGCCAGCAGCAGCCCGGGACAGGGGGCTTATGGCTACACCTTC
>TRBV4-1|few|.|TRBJ2-2
CASSQDMPFPRELFF
TGCGCCAGCAGCCAAGACATGCCGTTCCCCAGGGAGCTGTTTTTT
>TRBV21-1|.|.|TRBJ2-1
CASSKDLAGGLREQFF
TGTGCCAGCAGCAAAGATCTAGCGGGGGGGCTACGGGAGCAGTTCTTC
>TRBV25-1|.|.|TRBJ2-5
CASVGSGGTQYF
TGTGCCAGCGTGGGGTCTGGGGGGACCCAGTACTTC
>TRBV29-1|.|.|TRBJ1-1
CSAGVGEETEAFF
TGCAGCGCCGGGGTGGGCGAGGAGACTGAAGCTTTCTTT
>TRBV1|few|.|TRBJ2-3
CTSSRRTSGVTDTQYF
TGCACCAGCAGCCGCCGGACTAGCGGGGTCACAGATACGCAGTATTTT
>TRBV6-1|once|.|TRBJ2-7
CASSDNTGWEQYF
TGTGCCAGCAGTGACAACACGGGGTGGGAGCAGTACTTC
>TRBV15|few|.|TRBJ2-7
CATSSGPNGEQYF
TGTGCCACCAGCTCAGGCCCCAACGGCGAGCAGTACTTC
>TRBV12-3/TRBV12-4|.|.|TRBJ1-5
CASSLERGSNQPQHF
TGTGCCAGCAGTTTGGAGAGGGGAAGCAATCAGCCCCAGCATTTT
>TRBV18|few|.|TRBJ1-6
CASSVTGGDSPLHF
TGTGCCAGCTCAGTGACAGGTGGGGATTCACCCCTCCACTTT
>TRBV7-9|many|.|TRBJ2-1
CASSFSNEQFF
TGTGCCAGCAGTTTCAGCAATGAGCAGTTCTTC
>TRBV29-1|.|.|TRBJ2-3
CSVSLQSSTDTQYF
TGCAGCGTATCGCTACAGTCTAGCACAGATACGCAGTATTTT
>TRBV6-5|few|.|TRBJ2-7
CASSGHRAGNEQYF
TGTGCCAGCAGTGGGCACAGGGCTGGCAACGAGCAGTACTTC
>TRBV20-1|.|TRBD1|TRBJ1-2
CSASQGARGYTF
TGCAGTGCTTCACAGGGGGCGCGGGGCTACACCTTC
>TRBV18|few|TRBD1|TRBJ2-5
CASSPQHGQVQETQYF
TGTGCCAGCTCACCTCAACACGGACAGGTCCAAGAGACCCAGTACTTC
>TRBV12-3/TRBV12-4|.|.|TRBJ1-5
CASSLNSGYNQPQHF
TGTGCCAGCAGTTTAAACTCAGGCTACAATCAGCCCCAGCATTTT
>TRBV29-1|few|.|TRBJ1-2
CSAQDRFYGYTF
TGCAGCGCCCAAGACAGATTCTATGGCTACACCTTC
>TRBV18|few|TRBD1|TRBJ2-1
CASSTDRGLSSTNEQFF
TGTGCCAGCTCAACGGACAGGGGGCTGAGTAGCACCAATGAGCAGTTCTTC
>TRBV4-1|.|TRBD1|TRBJ1-6
CASSQDKTGAYNSPLHF
TGCGCCAGCAGCCAAGATAAGACAGGGGCTTATAATTCACCCCTCCACTTT
>TRBV2|.|TRBD2|TRBJ2-2
CASKSLAGYTGELFF
TGTGCCAGCAAATCCCTAGCGGGTTACACCGGGGAGCTGTTTTTT
>TRBV7-6|once|.|TRBJ2-5
CASSPRRRDGETQYF
TGTGCCAGCAGCCCTAGGCGGCGGGATGGAGAGACCCAGTACTTC
>TRBV7-2|once|.|TRBJ2-1
CASSSPSYGGFYNEQFF
TGTGCCAGCAGCTCTCCCAGCTATGGGGGGTTCTACAATGAGCAGTTCTTC
>TRBV4-1|.|TRBD1|TRBJ1-2
CASSQDRTGIYGYTF
TGCGCCAGCAGCCAAGATCGGACAGGGATCTATGGCTACACCTTC
>TRBV12-3/TRBV12-4|once|TRBD2|TRBJ2-7
CASSPDSGRLYEQYF
TGTGCCAGCAGTCCTGATAGCGGGAGATTGTACGAGCAGTACTTC
>TRBV9|.|.|TRBJ2-3
CASSPVGGLRGTDTQYF
TGTGCCAGCAGCCCCGTCGGGGGGCTACGGGGCACAGATACGCAGTATTTT
>TRBV12-3/TRBV12-4|few|TRBD1|TRBJ1-2
CASSRQGGDGYTF
TGTGCCAGCAGCAGACAGGGGGGGGATGGCTACACCTTC
>TRBV5-1|.|TRBD1|TRBJ2-2
CASSPSGQGRYTGELFF
TGCGCCAGCAGTCCGAGCGGACAGGGGAGGTACACCGGGGAGCTGTTTTTT
>TRBV6-6|.|.|TRBJ2-4
CASSYSSEGNIQYF
TGTGCCAGCAGTTACTCGAGCGAGGGAAACATTCAGTACTTC
>TRBV4-1|.|TRBD1|TRBJ1-2
CASSQDRLDRVDNYGYTF
TGCGCCAGCAGCCAAGATCGGTTGGACAGGGTCGATAACTATGGCTACACCTTC
>TRBV10-3|few|TRBD1|TRBJ1-4
CAIRAGGTNEKLFF
TGTGCCATCAGAGCAGGGGGAACTAATGAAAAACTGTTTTTT
>TRBV12-3/TRBV12-4|few|TRBD1|TRBJ1-5
CASSPRDRGNQPQHF
TGTGCCAGCAGCCCCCGGGACAGGGGAAATCAGCCCCAGCATTTT